These 22 T cell receptor beta chains originate from one sample sequenced in a study of Ad26.COV2.S vaccination and SARS-CoV-2 variants. Sequencing used immunoSEQ multiplex PCR; TCRdb keeps in-frame clones, though not all of them. The sample yields roughly 140,000 clones, 75% to 90% seen once. The source material was peripheral blood, sampled after recovery from COVID-19. The source is a human donor who had recovered from COVID-19.

This chain uses TRBV10-1 with TRBJ2-7; D is possibly TRBD2 (5 bases). CDR1 is WNHNN, CDR2 SYGVQD, per germline (reference sequence). CDR3 size: 13 residues. With 4 bases removed from V and 7 bases from J, the gap between germline ends came to 14 bases. The CDR3 region is CASSVSGWREQYF. Here the CDR3 DNA reads TGCGCCAGCAGTGTTTCGGGGTGGCGGGAGCAGTACTTC.

V and J are TRBV3-1 (or the pseudogene TRBV3-2) and TRBJ1-1; a possible D gene is TRBD1 (6 bases). Germline V CDR1 and CDR2: LGHDT, YNNKEL (reference sequence). The CDR3 loop spans 16 amino acids. Trimming pared 0 bases from V and 5 bases from J, leaving 16 bases between. In DNA form, the CDR3 reads TGTGCCAGCAGCCAAGAGAGGCCGGGGGCGCGGACTGAAGCTTTCTTT. As protein: CASSQERPGARTEAFF.

This sequence joins TRBV18 and TRBJ2-3, with D tentatively TRBD1 (6 bases). Germline-derived CDR1 and CDR2 are KGHSH and LQKENI. The CDR3 totals 14 residues. Trimming took 4 bases from V and 1 from J, leaving 9 bases between them. The DNA of the CDR3 is TGTGCCAGCTCACGGACAGAGGGCACAGATACGCAGTATTTT. It specifies CASSRTEGTDTQYF.

The chain combines TRBV7-2 with TRBJ1-1; no firm D call. The germline V and J ends were trimmed by 3 bases and 2 bases, with 10 bases remaining between them. Germline CDR1 and CDR2: SGHTA and FQGNSA. The CDR3 has 14 residues. The CDR3 sequence is CASSFGGTNTEAFF. The CDR3 bases are TGTGCCAGCAGCTTCGGCGGTACCAACACTGAAGCTTTCTTT. The full variable domain, in which reference TRBV7-2 and TRBJ1-1 provide the parts outside the CDR3, is GAGVSQSPSNKVTEKGKDVELRCDPISGHTALYWYRQSLGQGLEFLIYFQGNSAPDKSGLPSDRFSAERTGGSVSTLTIQRTQQEDSAVYLCASSFGGTNTEAFFGQGTRLTVV.

This clone was seen a single time. The chain has TRBV5-1 and TRBJ2-1, with 8 bases aligning to TRBD2. The CDR3 totals 16 residues. V was pared by 2 bases and J by 4 bases, with 8 bases of the junction left unmatched. CDR1 and CDR2 (germline): SGHRS, YFSETQ. In DNA form, the CDR3 reads TGCGCCAGCAGCTTTGAAGCCAGCGGGGGTTACAATGAGCAGTTCTTC. It is translated as CASSFEASGGYNEQFF. The whole variable domain, filled in from reference TRBV5-1 and TRBJ2-1, reads KAGVTQTPRYLIKTRGQQVTLSCSPISGHRSVSWYQQTPGQGLQFLFEYFSETQRNKGNFPGRFSGRQFSNSRSEMNVSTLELGDSALYLCASSFEASGGYNEQFFGPGTRLTVL.

The chain couples TRBV19 to TRBJ2-2, with 8 bases fitting TRBD1. From germline, CDR1 is LNHDA and CDR2 SQIVND (reference sequence). J lost 7 bases, V lost 4 bases, and 8 bases had no gene match. The length of the CDR3 is 15 residues. The CDR3 region has the DNA TGTGCCAGTAGTACCCAAGGACAGGGATTCGGGGAGCTGTTTTTT. Its protein is CASSTQGQGFGELFF.

The chain carries TRBV3-1 (or the pseudogene TRBV3-2) and TRBJ1-3; no clear D gene. The V and J ends lost 4 bases and 2 bases respectively, with 9 bases between them. The CDR3 runs 14 residues. Germline V CDR1 and CDR2: LGHDT, YNNKEL (reference sequence). CDR3 residues: CASSPNLPGNTIYF. The CDR3 DNA is TGTGCCAGCAGCCCCAATCTCCCTGGAAACACCATATATTTT.

The rearrangement joins TRBV27 to TRBJ1-2; D not certain. With 3 bases removed from V and 2 bases from J, the gap between germline ends came to 7 bases. The CDR3 loop spans 13 amino acids. Germline V CDR1 and CDR2: MNHEY, SMNVEV (reference sequence). This CDR3 is CASSFTVNYGYTF. CDR3 DNA: TGTGCCAGCAGTTTTACAGTAAACTATGGCTACACCTTC.

This chain connects TRBV2 to TRBJ2-7; D is ambiguous. Germline assignment: CDR1 SNHLY and CDR2 FYNNEI. Between the trimmed V and J ends, which lost 6 bases and 0 bases, there was a span of 9 bases. The CDR3 has 13 amino acids. This CDR3 reads CASSPTYSYEQYF. In nucleotides, the CDR3 is TGTGCCAGCAGCCCGACATACTCCTACGAGCAGTACTTC.

The chain combines TRBV18 with TRBJ2-6; D is uncertain. The CDR3 sequence is 14 residues long. V shed 6 bases and J shed 7 bases, with 13 bases lying between them. Looked up from germline, CDR1 is KGHSH and CDR2 is LQKENI. The CDR3 DNA is TGTGCCAGCTCGCAGCGTACGGACGCCAACGTCCTGACTTTC. Amino acid sequence: CASSQRTDANVLTF. The variable domain in full, completed from reference TRBV18 and TRBJ2-6, reads NAGVMQNPRHLVRRRGQEARLRCSPMKGHSHVYWYRQLPEEGLKFMVYLQKENIIDESGMPKERFSAEFPKEGPSILRIQQVVRGDSAAYFCASSQRTDANVLTFGAGSRLTVL.

The rearrangement uses TRBV7-2 and TRBJ1-1, with D unresolved. V lost 5 bases to trimming and J lost 2 bases, with 9 bases between them. This CDR3 spans 13 amino acids. Germline CDR1 reads SGHTA; CDR2 reads FQGNSA. In DNA form, the CDR3 reads TGTGCCAGCAGCCCCTCGGGAAACACTGAAGCTTTCTTT. Protein sequence: CASSPSGNTEAFF.

This chain uses TRBV11-2 with TRBJ1-2; D possibly corresponds to TRBD1 (5 bases). Trimming took 8 bases from V and 7 from J, leaving 23 bases between them. The germline V gene encodes CDR1 SGHAT and CDR2 FQNNGV. This CDR3 is 15 amino acids long. The CDR3 region is CASARRVGDTAGYTF. The DNA for the CDR3 is TGTGCCAGCGCTCGGAGGGTAGGGGATACTGCTGGCTACACCTTC.

The CDR3 loop is CAGRGVTYEQYF. The CDR3 DNA reads TGTGCCGGCCGGGGCGTAACCTACGAGCAGTACTTC. This chain connects TRBV30 to TRBJ2-7; D may correspond to TRBD1 or TRBD2 (5 bases each). The CDR3 length is 12 residues. Germline CDR1 reads GTSNPN; CDR2 reads SVGIG (reference sequence). V was trimmed by 8 bases and J by 2 bases, leaving 13 bases between them.

The chain employs TRBV30 and TRBJ1-2; weak D call: TRBD1 (5 bases). The CDR3 loop spans 13 amino acids. Germline values: CDR1 GTSNPN, CDR2 SVGIG (reference sequence). The CDR3 DNA sequence: TGTGCGGGGGAGGGGTCCGCGACTAATGGCTACACCTTC. Amino acids: CAGEGSATNGYTF.

The chain recombines TRBV4-3 with TRBJ1-5; D call uncertain. Deletions cut 0 bases from V and 4 bases from J, with 10 bases between. The germline CDR1 and CDR2 sequences are LGHNA and YSLEER. This CDR3 is built from 15 residues. CDR3 protein: CASSQDNNPNQPQHF. CDR3 nucleotide sequence: TGCGCCAGCAGCCAAGATAACAACCCTAATCAGCCCCAGCATTTT.

V gene TRBV25-1 combines with J gene TRBJ2-6; 7 bases match TRBD1. Germline CDR1 and CDR2: MGHDK and SYGVNS. The V and J ends lost 4 bases and 4 bases, in that order; junction bases with no gene match: 4. This CDR3 has 15 residues. CDR3 bases: TGTGCCAGCAGTGGACAGGGTTCAGGGGCCAACGTCCTGACTTTC. As protein: CASSGQGSGANVLTF.

V and J are TRBV3-1 (or the pseudogene TRBV3-2) and TRBJ1-4; D ambiguous. Trimming shortened V by 4 bases and J by 8 bases, and 5 bases separated the two germline ends. Germline V gives CDR1 LGHDT, CDR2 YNNKEL (reference sequence). The CDR3 totals 11 residues. For the CDR3, the DNA is TGTGCCAGCAGCCTTTCAGAAAAACTGTTTTTT. Its protein product is CASSLSEKLFF.

V gene TRBV5-8 combines with J gene TRBJ2-5, with a possible D match to TRBD2 (5 bases). V was cut by 8 bases and J by 2 bases, with 19 bases left in between. The CDR3 is 15 residues long. The germline V gene encodes CDR1 SGHTS and CDR2 YDEGEE. The CDR3 region is CASSPGFTEQETQYF. The CDR3, as DNA: TGTGCCAGTAGCCCGGGGTTTACAGAACAAGAGACCCAGTACTTC.

The J gene is TRBJ1-4, the V gene TRBV4-3, with unresolved D. Per the germline V gene, CDR1 is LGHNA and CDR2 is YSLEER. The V end lost 0 bases, the J end lost 0 bases, and 11 bases lay between the germline ends. The CDR3 contains 17 residues. CDR3 protein: CASSQDPAGPTNEKLFF. DNA for the CDR3: TGCGCCAGCAGCCAAGATCCGGCAGGACCAACTAATGAAAAACTGTTTTTT.

The genes are TRBV6-5 and TRBJ1-5, with D unresolved. The CDR3 runs to 13 residues. V was cut by 2 bases and J by 7 bases, with 9 bases left in between. Germline V lookup: CDR1 MNHEY, CDR2 SVGAGI. The CDR3 sequence: CASSYREGQPQHF. CDR3 nucleotides: TGTGCCAGCAGTTACAGGGAGGGACAGCCCCAGCATTTT.

V usage is TRBV2 and J usage is TRBJ1-3; D is unclear. Germline CDR1 reads SNHLY; CDR2 reads FYNNEI. The CDR3 totals 14 residues. The germline V and J ends were trimmed by 11 bases and 4 bases, with 18 bases remaining between them. Written as DNA, the CDR3 is TGTGCCTCGGAGGCCCCGTTAGGGGGAAACACCATATATTTT. Amino acids: CASEAPLGGNTIYF.

V and J are TRBV12-3 or TRBV12-4 and TRBJ2-7; the D is unclear. This CDR3 spans 13 amino acids. The V gene lost 4 bases and the J gene lost 6 bases, with 13 bases spanning the gap. CDR3 coding DNA: TGTGCCAGCAGTTCCCCCCCCAGTGGCGAGCAGTACTTC. Protein: CASSSPPSGEQYF.